This TCR beta chain was found in a study of regulatory T cells in long-lasting Graves disease. Sequencing libraries for TCR beta were prepared with iRepertoire HTBI primers and Arm-PCR of CDR3 regions. TCRdb ran MiXCR on the multiplex PCR reads and lists one entry per CDR3 protein. The sample shows around 480,000 distinct CDR3 sequences, around 16% of them seen only once. Sample time point: newly diagnosed GD, antithyroid drugs for less than 3 months. Making the TCR library involved RNA that had been extracted from PBMCs. These data were likewise used in another study, on T cells in Graves' hyperthyroidism and ophthalmopathy. This second report adds: Ophthalmopathy was separated from stable hyperthyroidism by a 13 V-J model.

The TCR sequence derives from a middle-aged woman with Graves disease. Specimen: peripheral blood mononuclear cells (PBMCs), collected at new diagnosis, from a patient treated with antithyroid drugs.

The CDR3, as DNA: TGTGCCAGCAGCCCCGCCGGGCCAGGGAATGAAAAACTGTTTTTT. Its protein product is CASSPAGPGNEKLFF. V usage is TRBV28 and J usage is TRBJ1-4; D might be TRBD1 (5 bases). The ends were cut back, 6 bases at V and 5 bases at J, with 16 bases in the middle. Germline V gives CDR1 MDHEN, CDR2 SYDVKM. This CDR3 region has 15 residues. Full variable domain (rest looked up from reference TRBV28 and TRBJ1-4): DVKVTQSSRYLVKRTGEKVFLECVQDMDHENMFWYRQDPGLGLRLIYFSYDVKMKEKGDIPEGYSVSREKKERFSLILESASTNQTSMYLCASSPAGPGNEKLFFGSGTQLSVL.